Listed below are T cell receptor beta chains from one sample, sequenced in a study of shared clonotypes between healthy human individuals. The method was immunoSEQ multiplex PCR; TCRdb's version includes in-frame clones alone and lacks a portion of them. Seen here are 600,000 to 750,000 clones, over 60% observed once, and the top ten hold about 1.7%. The source material was memory CD4+ T cells sorted from blood. The origin of the receptors is a woman under 40 in good health. CDR3s include the opening cysteine and the closing phenylalanine or tryptophan. Fields, in order: clone size, J gene, D gene, V gene, CDR3 protein, CDR3 DNA. A D gene is named only where the DNA matches it firmly. Rows give clone size only sometimes, using once, few, many, or a class for an expanded clone.

>-|TRBJ2-1|-|TRBV27
CASNKYNEQFF
TGTGCCAGCAACAAATACAATGAGCAGTTCTTC
>few|TRBJ1-3|-|TRBV30
CAWRGSGGNTIYF
TGTGCCTGGAGGGGGTCCGGTGGAAACACCATATATTTT
>few|TRBJ2-1|-|TRBV6-1
CASSERVVGTHEQFF
TGTGCCAGCAGTGAACGCGTGGTGGGTACTCATGAGCAGTTCTTC
>-|TRBJ2-3|-|TRBV2
CASSDRRHPDTQYF
TGTGCCAGCAGTGACAGGAGACATCCAGATACGCAGTATTTT
>-|TRBJ2-1|TRBD2|TRBV4-1
CASSPRFLADYNEQFF
TGCGCCAGCAGCCCTCGGTTCCTAGCGGATTACAATGAGCAGTTCTTC
>-|TRBJ1-4|-|TRBV4-1
CASSQGKGLNEKLFF
TGCGCCAGCAGCCAGGGCAAGGGCTTGAATGAAAAACTGTTTTTT
>-|TRBJ2-7|TRBD1|TRBV7-2
CASSLQGASYEQYF
TGTGCCAGCAGCCTACAGGGGGCTTCGTACGAGCAGTACTTC
>few|TRBJ2-3|-|TRBV7-2
CASSPRASGVGADTQYF
TGTGCCAGCAGCCCCCGGGCCTCGGGGGTCGGGGCAGATACGCAGTATTTT
>-|TRBJ2-1|-|TRBV29-1
CSVEGQIPYNEQFF
TGCAGCGTTGAGGGTCAGATACCCTACAATGAGCAGTTCTTC
>-|TRBJ1-1|-|TRBV19
CASSIDPNRVNTEAFF
TGTGCCAGTAGTATAGATCCTAACAGGGTCAACACTGAAGCTTTCTTT
>-|TRBJ2-5|TRBD2|TRBV5-8
CASRESGRATETQYF
TGTGCCAGCAGGGAGAGCGGGAGGGCCACGGAGACCCAGTACTTC
>-|TRBJ2-1|-|TRBV5-6
CASSRVGYNEQFF
TGTGCCAGCAGCCGGGTGGGCTACAATGAGCAGTTCTTC
>-|TRBJ1-2|TRBD1|TRBV11-2
CASSQGPTGELNYGYTF
TGTGCCAGCAGCCAAGGGCCGACAGGGGAGCTTAACTATGGCTACACCTTC
>few|TRBJ1-5|-|TRBV4-1
CASSQDGQNQPQHF
TGCGCCAGCAGCCAAGATGGGCAGAATCAGCCCCAGCATTTT
>few|TRBJ2-7|-|TRBV18
CASSPRLDYEQYF
TGTGCCAGCTCCCCTCGACTGGACTACGAGCAGTACTTC
>few|TRBJ1-1|-|TRBV7-3
CASSLGKGRTEAFF
TGTGCCAGCAGCTTAGGGAAGGGGCGGACTGAAGCTTTCTTT
>many|TRBJ2-7|-|TRBV5-6
CASLQDGGYEQYF
TGTGCCAGCCTCCAGGACGGGGGTTACGAGCAGTACTTC
>-|TRBJ2-1|-|TRBV9
CASSVVTGGNEQFF
TGTGCCAGCAGCGTCGTAACGGGTGGGAATGAGCAGTTCTTC
>-|TRBJ2-7|TRBD1|TRBV25-1
CASSVPKKGTGGLYEQYF
TGTGCCAGCAGTGTACCAAAAAAAGGGACAGGGGGCCTGTACGAGCAGTACTTC
>-|TRBJ2-7|TRBD1|TRBV7-9
CASSPRQGTYSEQYF
TGTGCCAGCAGCCCTAGACAGGGGACATACTCCGAGCAGTACTTC
>-|TRBJ1-3|TRBD1|TRBV18
CASSLYRDRVSGNTIYF
TGTGCCAGCTCACTGTACCGGGACAGGGTATCTGGAAACACCATATATTTT
>-|TRBJ2-4|-|TRBV19
CATAGAGNIQYF
TGTGCCACCGCCGGCGCGGGAAACATTCAGTACTTC
>-|TRBJ2-1|TRBD1|TRBV19
CASSLNSGTGGRPEQFF
TGTGCCAGTAGTCTCAATTCCGGGACAGGGGGCCGGCCAGAGCAGTTCTTC